This T cell receptor (beta chain) was recorded in a study of CD8+CD57+ T cells in acquired aplastic anemia. The CDR3 has 12 residues. V was cut by 2 bases and J by 5 bases, with 10 bases left in between. Germline lookup yields CDR1 SQVTM and CDR2 ANQGSEA. In patients chosen for sequencing, flow cytometry had shown CD8+CD57+ cell expansion. TCR beta VDJ and CDR3 were profiled, and genomic DNA was the template. TCRdb redid the calling of the reads with MiXCR, one entry per CDR3 protein. The sample carries approximately 80,000 distinct CDR3 sequences, around 70% recorded once. This clonotype was observed once.

Sequenced input: sorted CD4+, CD8+, or CD8+CD57+ T cells (not recorded which) from PBMCs. The receptor was derived from a human donor with aplastic anemia. The genes are TRBV29-1 and TRBJ2-7, with D perhaps TRBD1 (6 bases). The CDR3 DNA reads as TGCAGCGTTGAACAGGGGAGCGACGAGCAGTACTTC. It yields the protein CSVEQGSDEQYF.